The 7 T cell receptor beta chains presented below share a single source sample, sequenced in a study of blood T cell repertoires in COVID-19. This table comes from immunoSEQ multiplex PCR, and its TCRdb copy is limited to in-frame clones, with some not included. The sample lists more than 55,000 clones, roughly 72% occurring once. The specimen sequenced was peripheral blood. These receptors were collected from a woman aged 45-60 years with active or convalescent COVID-19.

The chain carries TRBV4-2 and TRBJ2-3; D gene uncertain. From germline, CDR1 is LGHNA and CDR2 YNFKEQ. The CDR3 loop spans 14 amino acids. The ends were cut back, 2 bases at V and 2 bases at J, with 8 bases in the middle. The CDR3 here is CASSQLTNTDTQYF. The DNA of the CDR3 is TGTGCCAGCAGCCAACTAACCAACACAGATACGCAGTATTTT.

The chain has TRBV24-1 and TRBJ2-7; 10 bases line up with TRBD2. Germline assignment: CDR1 KGHDR and CDR2 SFDVKD. This CDR3 is built from 15 residues. V gave up 4 bases and J gave up 6 bases; unmatched junction bases: 8. The CDR3 loop is CATSDSGVAGGEQYF. DNA for the CDR3: TGTGCCACCAGTGACTCGGGGGTAGCGGGAGGCGAGCAGTACTTC.

The chain links TRBV6-5 to TRBJ1-5; TRBD1 might be the D (5 bases). Germline values: CDR1 MNHEY, CDR2 SVGAGI. The CDR3 is 14 residues long. With 6 bases removed from V and 7 bases from J, the gap between germline ends came to 16 bases. The CDR3 bases are TGTGCCAGCAGCCCGGGACTAGCGGGCCAGCCCCAGCATTTT. Its protein product is CASSPGLAGQPQHF.

This chain uses TRBV6-5 with TRBJ1-2; D may be TRBD1 (6 bases). This CDR3 has 13 amino acids. CDR1 and CDR2 from the germline V gene are MNHEY and SVGAGI. Trimming took 11 bases from V and 4 from J, leaving 17 bases between them. CDR3 sequence (DNA): TGTGCCGTCTCCCGGACAGAAGGCTATGGCTACACCTTC. This gives the protein CAVSRTEGYGYTF.

V usage is TRBV21-1 and J usage is TRBJ2-5; TRBD2 is taken as the D call from the table, unchecked against the DNA. TRBV21-1 is classified as a pseudogene. There are 17 residues in the CDR3. The CDR3 spells CASSIGDLREWVETQYF. DNA for the CDR3: TGTGCCAGCAGCATAGGCGACTTGCGGGAGTGGGTGGAGACCCAGTACTTC.

V gene TRBV19 combines with J gene TRBJ1-5; D call uncertain. Germline V gene sequence: CDR1 LNHDA, CDR2 SQIVND (reference sequence). Trimming left V 10 bases short and J 4 bases short, with 20 bases between. There are 15 residues in the CDR3. CDR3 DNA: TGTGCCACCGGCAAGGCCCGGGGTCCTAATCAGCCCCAGCATTTT. Translating it yields CATGKARGPNQPQHF.

The gene calls are TRBV2 and TRBJ2-3; D possibly corresponds to TRBD1 (6 bases). Trimming left V 7 bases short and J 8 bases short, with 13 bases between. Germline CDR1 SNHLY, CDR2 FYNNEI. The CDR3 has 12 amino acids. CDR3 protein: CASKREGGTQYF. The CDR3 DNA reads as TGTGCCAGCAAGAGGGAAGGGGGTACGCAGTATTTT. Filled out from reference TRBV2 and TRBJ2-3, the complete variable domain reads EPEVTQTPSHQVTQMGQEVILRCVPISNHLYFYWYRQILGQKVEFLVSFYNNEISEKSEIFDDQFSVERPDGSNFTLKIRSTKLEDSAMYFCASKREGGTQYFGPGTRLTVL.